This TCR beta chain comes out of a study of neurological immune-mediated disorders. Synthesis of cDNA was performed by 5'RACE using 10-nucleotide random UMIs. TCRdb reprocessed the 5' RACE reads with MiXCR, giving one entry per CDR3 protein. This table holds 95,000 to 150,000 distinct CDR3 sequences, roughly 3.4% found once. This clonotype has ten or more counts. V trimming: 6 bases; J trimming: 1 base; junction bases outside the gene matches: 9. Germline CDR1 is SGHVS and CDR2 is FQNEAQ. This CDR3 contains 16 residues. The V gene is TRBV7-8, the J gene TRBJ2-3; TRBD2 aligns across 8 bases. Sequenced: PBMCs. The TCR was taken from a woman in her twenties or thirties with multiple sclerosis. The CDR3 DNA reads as TGTGCCAGCAGAGAGCCGGGACTAGGGGGCACAGATACGCAGTATTTT. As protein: CASREPGLGGTDTQYF.